A selection of T cell receptor beta chains follows, all from one sample in a study of human T cells and chemical hapten exposure. In TCRdb, the RACE reads were re-called with MiXCR into one record per CDR3 protein. The repertoire has 90,000 to 140,000 distinct CDR3 sequences, less than 40% of them found once; the top ten carry around 2.8%. This specimen was whole blood, taken in connection with sensitization to the hapten diphenylcyclopropenone (DPC). The origin of the receptors is a man in his forties with alopecia areata. Some clones in this sample may be carry-over from other donors' samples. CDR3s include the opening cysteine and the closing phenylalanine or tryptophan. A D gene is named only where the DNA matches it firmly. Some rows have no size entry. The others give once, few or many, or a class for an expanded clone.

clone size	V gene	D gene	J gene	CDR3 protein	CDR3 DNA
-	TRBV7-2	TRBD2	TRBJ2-2	CASSRGLAGMNTGELFF	TGTGCCAGCAGCAGGGGACTAGCGGGAATGAACACCGGGGAGCTGTTTTTT
-	TRBV7-6	-	TRBJ1-1	CASSPMGAPKAFF	TGTGCCAGCAGCCCCATGGGGGCACCTAAAGCTTTCTTT
-	TRBV6-2/TRBV6-3	TRBD2	TRBJ2-1	CASSTTSGGTYNEQFF	TGTGCCAGCAGTACCACTAGCGGGGGGACTTACAATGAGCAGTTCTTC
-	TRBV7-9	TRBD2	TRBJ2-1	CASRAGGGEQFF	TGTGCCAGCAGGGCCGGCGGGGGTGAGCAGTTCTTC
-	TRBV18	-	TRBJ1-1	CASSPSRAGNTEAFF	TGTGCCAGCTCACCCTCAAGGGCAGGGAACACTGAAGCTTTCTTT
-	TRBV20-1	TRBD2	TRBJ2-1	CSARDTQRDGGSEQFF	TGCAGTGCTAGAGATACCCAGCGGGATGGGGGAAGTGAGCAGTTCTTC
few	TRBV5-5	-	TRBJ1-5	CASSLGTAVSNQPQHF	TGTGCCAGCAGCTTGGGGACAGCAGTTAGCAATCAGCCCCAGCATTTT
-	TRBV7-6	-	TRBJ1-6	CASSLEKADSPLHF	TGTGCCAGCAGCTTAGAAAAGGCCGATTCACCCCTCCACTTT
few	TRBV29-1	-	TRBJ2-5	CSVDLASLSETQYF	TGCAGCGTTGATCTAGCGTCACTTTCGGAGACCCAGTACTTC
few	TRBV7-2	TRBD2	TRBJ2-1	CASSTWTSGRSEQFF	TGTGCCAGCAGCACCTGGACTAGCGGGAGAAGTGAGCAGTTCTTC
-	TRBV18	-	TRBJ2-3	CASSPLASGASTDTQYF	TGTGCCAGCTCACCCCTTGCATCGGGGGCGAGCACAGATACGCAGTATTTT
-	TRBV5-1	-	TRBJ2-1	CASSLVLTRSNEQFF	TGCGCCAGCAGCTTGGTCTTAACTCGCAGCAATGAGCAGTTCTTC
few	TRBV6-5	-	TRBJ1-5	CASSRGSNQPQHF	TGTGCCAGCAGCCGGGGTAGCAATCAGCCCCAGCATTTT
-	TRBV12-3/TRBV12-4	TRBD1	TRBJ2-3	CASSPSSKYRGWDTQYF	TGTGCCAGCAGTCCCTCATCAAAATACAGGGGGTGGGATACGCAGTATTTT
-	TRBV9	-	TRBJ1-6	CASSGTGTHNSPLHF	TGTGCCAGCAGCGGGACCGGGACACATAATTCACCCCTCCACTTT
-	TRBV6-5	-	TRBJ1-1	CASRPRFNTEAFF	TGTGCCAGCAGGCCCAGGTTCAACACTGAAGCTTTCTTT
-	TRBV4-3	-	TRBJ2-7	CDSSQDRGSSYEQYF	TGCGACAGCAGCCAAGATAGGGGGAGCTCCTACGAGCAGTACTTC
-	TRBV10-3	-	TRBJ2-5	CAISESGTQYF	TGTGCCATCAGTGAGTCGGGGACCCAGTACTTC
-	TRBV30	-	TRBJ2-5	CAWSFETQYF	TGTGCCTGGAGTTTTGAGACCCAGTACTTC
-	TRBV19	TRBD2	TRBJ2-1	CASSIGPLAGRGAYNEQFF	TGTGCCAGTAGTATAGGCCCCCTGGCGGGACGGGGGGCCTACAATGAGCAGTTCTTC
-	TRBV6-6	TRBD2	TRBJ2-1	CASRRPGTSGTNEQFF	TGTGCCAGCAGACGTCCCGGGACTAGCGGGACAAATGAGCAGTTCTTC
-	TRBV20-1	-	TRBJ2-6	CSASGDSGANVLTF	TGCAGTGCTAGTGGCGACTCTGGGGCCAACGTCCTGACTTTC
-	TRBV7-8	-	TRBJ2-3	CASSLSGRTAGPTQYF	TGTGCCAGCAGCTTATCAGGTCGTACCGCGGGGCCTACGCAGTATTTT
few	TRBV28	-	TRBJ2-6	CASSPILSGANVLTF	TGTGCCAGCAGCCCGATCTTATCTGGGGCCAACGTCCTGACTTTC
-	TRBV24-1	TRBD2	TRBJ2-3	CATSDLPGRERGDTQYF	TGTGCCACCAGTGATCTCCCCGGGCGGGAGAGAGGAGATACGCAGTATTTT
-	TRBV5-5	-	TRBJ1-1	CASSSVGFSSGTEAFF	TGTGCCAGCAGCTCCGTGGGGTTCTCTTCCGGCACTGAAGCTTTCTTT
few	TRBV27	TRBD2	TRBJ2-5	CASSPRPGLAGVETQYF	TGTGCCAGCAGTCCCCGCCCGGGACTAGCGGGAGTAGAGACCCAGTACTTC
-	TRBV7-8	-	TRBJ1-6	CASSLGQLYNSPLHF	TGTGCCAGCAGCTTAGGACAGTTGTATAATTCACCCCTCCACTTT
-	TRBV7-2	-	TRBJ2-7	CASSSATYDEQYF	TGTGCCAGCAGCTCAGCTACGTACGACGAGCAGTACTTC
-	TRBV4-2	-	TRBJ1-5	CASSQRGTDSNQPQHF	TGTGCCAGCAGCCAGCGAGGCACAGATAGCAATCAGCCCCAGCATTTT
-	TRBV7-2	TRBD2	TRBJ2-1	CASSLLAGGSYNEQFF	TGTGCCAGCAGCTTACTAGCGGGAGGGTCCTACAATGAGCAGTTCTTC
-	TRBV6-2/TRBV6-3	-	TRBJ2-2	CASSYSNGNTGELFF	TGTGCCAGCAGTTACTCGAACGGGAACACCGGGGAGCTGTTTTTT
few	TRBV6-5	-	TRBJ1-1	CASSPRLTEAFF	TGTGCCAGCAGCCCCCGCCTGACTGAAGCTTTCTTT
few	TRBV5-1	-	TRBJ1-6	CASSLDPGSSYNSPLHF	TGCGCCAGCAGCTTGGATCCAGGGAGCTCCTATAATTCACCCCTCCACTTT
few	TRBV28	TRBD1	TRBJ1-4	CASRTGLHEKLFF	TGTGCCAGCAGGACAGGGCTGCATGAAAAACTGTTTTTT